Below, 28 T cell receptor beta chains from the same sample are listed, as sequenced in a study of blood T cell repertoires in COVID-19. Profiled with immunoSEQ multiplex PCR; TCRdb holds only in-frame clones, not every one. The sample contains fewer than 350,000 clones, around 90% of which appear only once. Sequenced: PBMCs or T cells enriched from blood (not recorded which). These TCRs come from a man aged 55 to 70 who had recovered from COVID-19.

The rearrangement uses TRBV4-2 and TRBJ1-1, with 7 bases identical to TRBD1. Germline trimming cut 1 base from V and 4 bases from J; bases unmatched to any gene: 21. From germline, CDR1 is LGHNA and CDR2 YNFKEQ. The CDR3 loop spans 20 amino acids. The CDR3, as DNA: TGTGCCAGCAGCCAAGTAAAGAAGGGGAGACAGGGACTAGGGGGCACTGAAGCTTTCTTT. The encoded protein is CASSQVKKGRQGLGGTEAFF.

V usage is TRBV11-2 and J usage is TRBJ1-4, with 9 bases that match TRBD1. Germline V gene lookup returns CDR1 SGHAT and CDR2 FQNNGV. This CDR3 is 13 amino acids long. After removal of 1 base from V and 14 bases from J, the junction contained 5 bases not matched to a gene. In DNA form, the CDR3 reads TGTGCCAGCAGCTTAGTACGTGGACAGGGGCTGTTTTTT. Translation: CASSLVRGQGLFF.

The V and J genes are TRBV24-1 and TRBJ2-3; 8 bases match TRBD1. Germline V gene lookup returns CDR1 KGHDR and CDR2 SFDVKD. V lost 3 bases and J lost 2; bases outside the gene matches: 6. The CDR3 consists of 16 residues. The CDR3 sequence: CATSDVRDRNTDTQYF. CDR3 DNA: TGTGCCACCAGTGATGTCCGGGACAGGAACACAGATACGCAGTATTTT.

The V and J genes are TRBV4-3 and TRBJ1-1; 9 bases map to TRBD1. The CDR3 spans 15 residues. Germline CDR1 is LGHNA and CDR2 is YSLEER. V dropped 7 bases and J dropped 6; count of bases not matched to a gene: 12. The CDR3 protein is CASNHAGTGRAEAFF. The DNA of the CDR3 is TGCGCCAGCAACCACGCTGGGACAGGGAGAGCTGAAGCTTTCTTT.

This rearrangement joins TRBV9 to TRBJ2-3; 16 nucleotides line up with TRBD2. V trimming: 2 bases; J trimming: 2 bases; junction bases outside the gene matches: 14. Germline V gives CDR1 SGDLS, CDR2 YYNGEE. The CDR3 sequence is 21 residues long. The CDR3, as DNA: TGTGCCAGCAGCGTCTCACCGGGACTAGCGGGAGGGCTACGAGTCACAGATACGCAGTATTTT. Its translation is CASSVSPGLAGGLRVTDTQYF.

V is TRBV19 and J is TRBJ1-6; D unresolved. Trimming took 6 bases from V and 9 from J, leaving 15 bases between them. Germline lookup yields CDR1 LNHDA and CDR2 SQIVND (reference sequence). The CDR3 extends over 14 amino acids. The CDR3 DNA is TGTGCCAGTAGGAATCCGCGCCATGGTTCACCCCTCCACTTT. Translated, it gives CASRNPRHGSPLHF.

The chain recombines TRBV5-3 with TRBJ2-3; D is unclear. TRBV5-3 is known as an ORF, though its function is uncertain. V lost 0 bases and J 0 bases, leaving 14 bases between the germline ends. There are 17 residues in the CDR3. CDR3 residues: CARSLERRGPSTDTQYF. The CDR3 nucleotides read TGTGCCAGAAGCTTGGAGAGGCGCGGCCCTAGCACAGATACGCAGTATTTT.

This chain uses TRBV10-1 with TRBJ2-2, with 9 bases that match TRBD1. This CDR3 contains 17 residues. Germline-derived CDR1 and CDR2 are WNHNN and SYGVQD (reference sequence). J gave up 3 bases and V 1 base, and 6 bases lay outside the gene matches. CDR3 bases: TGCGCCAGCAGTGAGTTCGTCGGGACAGGGTACACCGGGGAGCTGTTTTTT. Protein sequence: CASSEFVGTGYTGELFF.

The V gene is TRBV7-2, the J gene TRBJ2-3; 14 bases are shared with TRBD2. CDR1 and CDR2 from the germline V gene are SGHTA and FQGNSA. This CDR3 region has 16 residues. Unmatched junction bases numbered 8, after V lost 5 bases and J lost 7 bases. The CDR3 nucleotides read TGTGCCAGCAGCCGTGGGACTAGCGGGAGTATCAATACGCAGTATTTT. Protein sequence: CASSRGTSGSINTQYF.

The chain uses TRBV15 and TRBJ2-3; 10 nucleotides agree with TRBD1. Germline CDR1 reads LNHNV; CDR2 reads YYDKDF (reference sequence). V trimming: 6 bases; J trimming: 2 bases; junction bases outside the gene matches: 14. CDR3 length: 18 residues. As DNA, the CDR3 is TGTGCCACCAGTAGACAGGGGGCCCGAGGGAGGAACACAGATACGCAGTATTTT. Translation: CATSRQGARGRNTDTQYF.

This chain joins TRBV7-9 and TRBJ2-1, with a possible D match to TRBD1 (5 bases). With 8 bases removed from V and 7 bases from J, the gap between germline ends came to 18 bases. The CDR3 is 14 residues long. Germline-derived CDR1 and CDR2 are SEHNR and FQNEAQ (reference sequence). DNA for the CDR3: TGTGCCAGCGAAGGGGCAGGGTTTATAAATGAGCAGTTCTTC. Protein product: CASEGAGFINEQFF.

This clone came up a few times. The V gene is TRBV3-1 (or the pseudogene TRBV3-2), the J gene TRBJ2-1; D is ambiguous. The germline V gene encodes CDR1 LGHDT and CDR2 YNNKEL (reference sequence). The V end was cut by 4 bases, the J end by 4 bases, with 2 bases between. The CDR3 is 11 amino acids. The CDR3 DNA reads as TGTGCCAGCAGCCTATACAATGAGCAGTTCTTC. Translating it yields CASSLYNEQFF.

The chain recombines TRBV6-4 with TRBJ2-3, with D possibly TRBD2 on 7 matching bases. V was cut by 4 bases and J by 6 bases, with 17 bases left in between. The CDR3 loop spans 15 amino acids. Germline lookup yields CDR1 MRHNA and CDR2 SNTAGT. The CDR3 here is CASSGRGGPGDTQYF. In DNA form, the CDR3 reads TGTGCCAGCAGTGGGCGCGGGGGCCCCGGGGATACGCAGTATTTT.

The chain combines TRBV28 with TRBJ1-5; D might be TRBD1 (5 bases). With 10 bases removed from V and 5 bases from J, the gap between germline ends came to 12 bases. Per germline, CDR1 MDHEN and CDR2 SYDVKM. The CDR3 spans 12 residues. CDR3 sequence reads: CAIKGDYQPQHF. The CDR3 DNA reads as TGTGCCATAAAAGGGGATTATCAGCCCCAGCATTTT.

The chain carries TRBV5-1 and TRBJ2-7; D might be TRBD2 (8 bases). V dropped 0 bases and J dropped 2 bases, with 12 bases sitting between them. CDR3 size: 15 residues. Germline CDR1 SGHRS, CDR2 YFSETQ. The CDR3 DNA sequence: TGCGCCAGCAGCTTGGTAGCGGGACAGACCTACGAGCAGTACTTC. Its translation: CASSLVAGQTYEQYF.

The rearrangement links TRBV5-6 to TRBJ2-1; no firm D call. CDR1 and CDR2 (germline): SGHDT, YYEEEE. The CDR3 contains 14 residues. V dropped 4 bases and J dropped 7 bases, with 15 bases sitting between them. The CDR3 spells CASSQMTIPNEQFF. The CDR3 DNA reads TGTGCCAGCAGCCAAATGACAATCCCAAATGAGCAGTTCTTC.

The J gene is TRBJ1-4, the V gene TRBV7-2; a weak D match, TRBD1 (5 bases). The V gene's germline CDR1 is SGHTA and CDR2 FQGNSA. The CDR3 consists of 15 residues. V was clipped by 2 bases and J by 3 bases, with 10 bases between them. CDR3: CASSLTGVANEKLFF. DNA of the CDR3: TGTGCCAGCAGCTTAACGGGGGTGGCTAATGAAAAACTGTTTTTT.

This clone has more than one count but fewer than ten. The V gene is TRBV7-8, the J gene TRBJ1-6, with 10 bases lining up with TRBD1. Germline loops: CDR1 SGHVS, CDR2 FQNEAQ. After removal of 4 bases from V and 5 bases from J, the junction contained 8 bases not matched to a gene. This CDR3 region has 17 residues. For the CDR3, the DNA is TGTGCCAGCAGCTGGGAACCGGGACAGGGGAATAATTCACCCCTCCACTTT. This gives the protein CASSWEPGQGNNSPLHF.

The V gene is TRBV7-2, the J gene TRBJ2-7; D remains unclear. V lost 1 base and J lost 1, with 11 bases in between. The CDR3 sequence is 15 residues long. The germline V gene has CDR1 SGHTA and CDR2 FQGNSA. Here the CDR3 DNA reads TGTGCCAGCAGCTTAGTATTAGTCTTGTCCTACGAGCAGTACTTC. Translation: CASSLVLVLSYEQYF.

The chain employs TRBV5-1 and TRBJ1-2, with TRBD1 as a possible D gene (6 bases). The CDR3 has 14 amino acids. V was cut by 4 bases and J by 2 bases, with 12 bases left in between. Per germline, CDR1 SGHRS and CDR2 YFSETQ. The CDR3 reads CASSPSGGNYGYTF. In DNA form, the CDR3 reads TGCGCCAGCAGCCCGAGTGGGGGCAACTATGGCTACACCTTC.

The rearrangement uses TRBV15 and TRBJ1-4, with D uncertain. CDR1 LNHNV and CDR2 YYDKDF come from the germline V gene (reference sequence). V was trimmed by 2 bases and J by 0 bases, leaving 10 bases between them. The CDR3 sequence is 16 residues long. The CDR3 bases are TGTGCCACCAGCAGACCCCCCACAACAACTAATGAAAAACTGTTTTTT. Translating it yields CATSRPPTTTNEKLFF.

The chain couples TRBV7-9 to TRBJ1-1; tentatively, D is TRBD1 (6 bases). The germline V gene has CDR1 SEHNR and CDR2 FQNEAQ (reference sequence). This CDR3 has 14 residues. The V and J ends lost 3 bases and 0 bases respectively, with 8 bases between them. CDR3 sequence reads: CASSFQGMNTEAFF. The DNA of the CDR3 is TGTGCCAGCAGCTTCCAGGGGATGAACACTGAAGCTTTCTTT.

The V and J genes are TRBV6-4 and TRBJ1-5; 7 nucleotides agree with TRBD1. After removal of 3 bases from V and 4 bases from J, the junction contained 3 bases not matched to a gene. Germline V gene lookup returns CDR1 MRHNA and CDR2 SNTAGT. The CDR3 sequence is 14 residues long. DNA of the CDR3: TGTGCCAGCAGTGAAAACAGGGGTAATCAGCCCCAGCATTTT. This codes for CASSENRGNQPQHF.

The V call is TRBV2, the J call TRBJ1-4, with D maybe TRBD1 (5 bases). The CDR3 is made up of 14 amino acids. Trimming stripped 8 bases from V and 6 bases from J, with 16 bases between. In germline, CDR1 is SNHLY, CDR2 FYNNEI. Here the CDR3 reads CASAPGHVYEKLFF. For the CDR3, the DNA is TGTGCCAGCGCGCCCGGACACGTTTATGAAAAACTGTTTTTT.

The chain combines TRBV10-1 with TRBJ1-1; 7 bases agree with TRBD1. Germline CDR1 WNHNN, CDR2 SYGVQD (reference sequence). The CDR3 consists of 18 residues. J lost 0 bases, V lost 6 bases, and 16 bases had no gene match. The CDR3 nucleotides read TGCGCCAGCAGACCGCAAAGACCTAAGACAGGGATGAACACTGAAGCTTTCTTT. Amino acids: CASRPQRPKTGMNTEAFF.

This sequence joins TRBV19 and TRBJ2-5; 11 positions agree with TRBD2. The V and J ends lost 5 bases and 1 base, in that order; junction bases with no gene match: 6. This CDR3 is built from 16 residues. Per the germline V gene, CDR1 is LNHDA and CDR2 is SQIVND (reference sequence). CDR3 bases: TGTGCCAGTAGTCCCAGACTAGCGGGGTTCCAAGAGACCCAGTACTTC. Encoded protein: CASSPRLAGFQETQYF.

In this sample, this clone turned up once. V is TRBV6-4 and J is TRBJ2-1, with a tentative D call TRBD1 (6 bases). The germline V gene encodes CDR1 MRHNA and CDR2 SNTAGT. V was pared by 9 bases and J by 4 bases, with 16 bases between. The CDR3 contains 14 residues. As DNA, the CDR3 is TGTGCCAGGCTTCCCGGGACATATTACAATGAGCAGTTCTTC. Protein sequence: CARLPGTYYNEQFF.

J is TRBJ1-1 and V is TRBV5-1; D is unresolved. CDR1 and CDR2 (germline): SGHRS, YFSETQ. The CDR3 runs 14 residues. V dropped 0 bases and J dropped 0 bases, with 6 bases sitting between them. The CDR3, as DNA: TGCGCCAGCAGCTTGGAAGAGGTGAACACTGAAGCTTTCTTT. Amino acids: CASSLEEVNTEAFF. The full variable domain, its missing parts supplied by reference TRBV5-1 and TRBJ1-1, is KAGVTQTPRYLIKTRGQQVTLSCSPISGHRSVSWYQQTPGQGLQFLFEYFSETQRNKGNFPGRFSGRQFSNSRSEMNVSTLELGDSALYLCASSLEEVNTEAFFGQGTRLTVV.